The source of this TCR beta chain is a study of cytomegalovirus exposure and HLA in healthy donors. The junction had 7 bases not matched to a gene; V was cut back by 3 bases and J by 6 bases. The CDR3 has 15 residues. The V gene's germline CDR1 is LGHNA and CDR2 YNFKEQ. Profiled with immunoSEQ multiplex PCR; TCRdb holds only in-frame clones, not every one. This sample carries about 140,000 clones, roughly 81% of them seen once, and the ten largest clones take approximately 1.4%. Of note for this clone: Its specificity is not known.

Findings and caveats of the study: In vitro experiments confirmed that a few CMV-associated chains were specific for CMV antigens. A list of 164 TCR beta chains associated with cytomegalovirus was given.

This chain links TRBV4-2 with TRBJ1-1, with 10 bases that match TRBD1. Input material: PBMCs. This TCR was sampled from a woman younger than 45 in good health and CMV-seronegative. Here the CDR3 DNA reads TGTGCCAGCAGCCACCCCGGGACAGGGGTCTCTGAAGCTTTCTTT. Residues: CASSHPGTGVSEAFF.